Below are 4 T cell receptor beta chains sequenced from a single sample in a study of blood T cell repertoires in COVID-19. TCRdb's table, derived via immunoSEQ multiplex PCR, lists solely in-frame clones and lacks some. This sample has around 700,000 clones; just under 90% occur once, and the top ten carry under 0.3%. The specimen was peripheral blood. The receptors were gathered from a woman aged 18-35 years with acute or convalescent COVID-19.

The V and J genes are TRBV9 and TRBJ1-4, with unresolved D. Germline V gives CDR1 SGDLS, CDR2 YYNGEE. V was pared by 2 bases and J by 0 bases, with 8 bases between. The CDR3 sequence is 15 residues long. The CDR3 spells CASSVLGATNEKLFF. CDR3 in DNA: TGTGCCAGCAGCGTTCTCGGGGCAACTAATGAAAAACTGTTTTTT.

The chain is built from TRBV2 and TRBJ2-3; 11 nucleotides match TRBD2. Trimming removed 11 bases from V and 3 bases from J; junction bases left unmatched: 25. Germline assignment: CDR1 SNHLY and CDR2 FYNNEI. The CDR3 spans 20 residues. In nucleotides, the CDR3 is TGTGCCTCAAAAAAGGGACAGGGTGCCCCCACTAGCGGGGGAACAGATACGCAGTATTTT. Translating gives CASKKGQGAPTSGGTDTQYF.

The chain links TRBV7-9 to TRBJ1-2; possibly TRBD1 for D (5 bases). The CDR3 consists of 12 residues. V lost 6 bases and J lost 3, with 8 bases in between. Germline lookup yields CDR1 SEHNR and CDR2 FQNEAQ (reference sequence). CDR3 sequence reads: CASRPTDYGYTF. DNA of the CDR3: TGTGCCAGCAGGCCGACAGACTATGGCTACACCTTC.

The chain joins TRBV5-1 to TRBJ2-7, with D tentatively TRBD2 (5 bases). With 5 bases removed from V and 0 bases from J, the gap between germline ends came to 15 bases. Germline CDR1 is SGHRS and CDR2 is YFSETQ. CDR3 length: 15 residues. In DNA form, the CDR3 reads TGCGCCAGCAGTCCGCTTAGGAGGAGCTCCTACGAGCAGTACTTC. Amino acids: CASSPLRRSSYEQYF.